A single sample is the source of the 22 T cell receptor beta chains below, sequenced in a study of cytomegalovirus exposure and HLA in healthy donors. Sequencing used immunoSEQ multiplex PCR; TCRdb keeps in-frame clones, though not all of them. The sample lists under 200,000 clones, about 95% occurring once. Sequenced material: PBMCs. The receptors shown here come from a woman between 18 and 30 years old in good health and CMV-seronegative.

This rearrangement joins TRBV7-2 to TRBJ2-7; 7 bases line up with TRBD1. Trimming cost V 1 base and J 3 bases; bases outside gene matches: 9. Germline loops: CDR1 SGHTA, CDR2 FQGNSA. The CDR3 runs 16 residues. As DNA, the CDR3 is TGTGCCAGCAGCTTAGGAATTCCGGCAGGGGGCTACGAGCAGTACTTC. This sequence encodes CASSLGIPAGGYEQYF. Looking up the rest from reference TRBV7-2 and TRBJ2-7 gives the full variable domain: GAGVSQSPSNKVTEKGKDVELRCDPISGHTALYWYRQSLGQGLEFLIYFQGNSAPDKSGLPSDRFSAERTGGSVSTLTIQRTQQEDSAVYLCASSLGIPAGGYEQYFGPGTRLTVT.

The rearrangement joins TRBV6-5 to TRBJ1-1, with a weak D call TRBD1 (5 bases). Trimming removed 6 bases at V and 4 bases at J, with 12 bases between. The germline CDR1 and CDR2 sequences are MNHEY and SVGAGI. This CDR3 has 13 residues. This CDR3 reads CASRVRGSTEAFF. CDR3 sequence (DNA): TGTGCCAGCAGAGTTAGGGGTTCCACTGAAGCTTTCTTT.

CDR3 bases: TGTGCCAGCAGCTTAGGAGGACAGGGCTCTGGGGCCAACGTCCTGACTTTC. Its protein is CASSLGGQGSGANVLTF. The chain employs TRBV7-4 and TRBJ2-6; 8 nucleotides align to TRBD1. Germline trimming cut 1 base from V and 0 bases from J; bases unmatched to any gene: 2. Germline lookup yields CDR1 SGHVT and CDR2 SQSDAQ. The CDR3 sequence is 17 residues long.

A note on this clone: The junction departs from the called germline gene at one end, perhaps through a read error. The J gene is TRBJ1-5, the V gene TRBV4-1; TRBD1 matches 7 bases. Germline CDR1 and CDR2: MGHRA and YSYEKL. CDR3 length: 19 residues. The CDR3 DNA reads TGCGCCAGCAGCCAAGACTACGACAGGGCCACCCTTAGCGATCAGCCCCAGCATTTT. Translated: CASSQDYDRATLSDQPQHF.

The chain joins TRBV18 to TRBJ2-2; 10 bases are shared with TRBD1. Per germline, CDR1 KGHSH and CDR2 LQKENI. The CDR3 runs 15 residues. V gave up 3 bases and J gave up 3 bases; unmatched junction bases: 1. This CDR3 is CASSPGQGYTGELFF. CDR3 in DNA: TGTGCCAGCTCACCGGGACAGGGGTACACCGGGGAGCTGTTTTTT.

The rearrangement uses TRBV20-1 and TRBJ2-3, with no clear D. The germline V gene has CDR1 DFQATT and CDR2 SNEGSKA (reference sequence). The CDR3 loop spans 11 amino acids. Between the trimmed V and J ends, which lost 4 bases and 6 bases, there was a span of 8 bases. The CDR3 sequence is CSATAGDTQYF. In DNA form, the CDR3 reads TGCAGTGCTACTGCCGGGGATACGCAGTATTTT.

The DNA for the CDR3 is TGTGCCAGCAGTTGGGGACTCCCCCCCACCGGGGAGCTGTTTTTT. Amino acids: CASSWGLPPTGELFF. This chain uses TRBV6-5 with TRBJ2-2; weak D call: TRBD2 (6 bases). Trimming pared 4 bases from V and 4 bases from J, leaving 13 bases between. The germline V gene has CDR1 MNHEY and CDR2 SVGAGI. The CDR3 totals 15 residues.

The CDR3 DNA sequence: TGTGCCAGCCCGACTCTGATCAGGGTAGATAACTATGGCTACACCTTC. Translating gives CASPTLIRVDNYGYTF. V usage is TRBV6-4 and J usage is TRBJ1-2; a possible D gene is TRBD1 (5 bases). The length of the CDR3 is 16 residues. V shed 8 bases and J shed 1 base, with 20 bases lying between them. CDR1 and CDR2 from the germline V gene are MRHNA and SNTAGT.

This chain links TRBV4-3 with TRBJ2-1; tentative D call: TRBD1 (6 bases). From germline, CDR1 is LGHNA and CDR2 YSLEER. This CDR3 contains 14 residues. V lost 0 bases and J lost 6, with 9 bases in between. The DNA for the CDR3 is TGCGCCAGCAGCCAAGAGCAGGGGTTCAATGAGCAGTTCTTC. Encoded protein: CASSQEQGFNEQFF.

This chain connects TRBV6-5 to TRBJ2-2, with 7 bases aligning to TRBD2. The germline CDR1 and CDR2 sequences are MNHEY and SVGAGI. With 2 bases clipped from V and 6 bases from J, the junction kept 6 bases outside the gene matches. The CDR3 contains 15 residues. The CDR3 protein is CASSYVGGSSGELFF. The CDR3 coding sequence is TGTGCCAGCAGTTACGTCGGGGGGTCGTCCGGGGAGCTGTTTTTT.

In DNA form, the CDR3 reads TGCGCCAGCAGCCAGGCACTAGCGGAAAAGACCCAGTACTTC. Residues: CASSQALAEKTQYF. The chain combines TRBV4-1 with TRBJ2-5, with 8 bases lining up with TRBD2. The CDR3 contains 14 residues. Per germline, CDR1 MGHRA and CDR2 YSYEKL. J was trimmed by 6 bases and V by 3 bases; bases with no gene match: 6.

The chain carries TRBV6-1 and TRBJ2-2; D is uncertain. The CDR3 is 16 amino acids. Looked up from germline, CDR1 is MNHNS and CDR2 is SASEGT. Trimming left V 2 bases short and J 1 base short, with 11 bases between. The CDR3 loop is CASSESRVRNTGELFF. The CDR3 DNA reads as TGTGCCAGCAGTGAATCACGGGTGAGGAACACCGGGGAGCTGTTTTTT.

The CDR3 region has the DNA TGTGCCAGCAGTTACTCCGGGGGGGGTTACGAGCAGTACTTC. This gives the protein CASSYSGGGYEQYF. The chain carries TRBV6-6 and TRBJ2-7, with 8 bases that match TRBD2. The germline CDR1 and CDR2 sequences are MNHNY and SVGAGI (reference sequence). Trimming took 0 bases from V and 4 from J; bases not matched to a gene: 2. The CDR3 contains 14 residues.

The rearrangement joins TRBV19 to TRBJ1-1, with unresolved D. The CDR3 loop spans 12 amino acids. CDR1 is LNHDA and CDR2 is SQIVND in the germline V gene (reference sequence). The CDR3 sequence: CAVGRLNTEAFF. The CDR3 DNA is TGTGCAGTGGGGAGATTGAACACTGAAGCTTTCTTT. Supplemented by reference TRBV19 and TRBJ1-1, the full variable domain reads DGGITQSPKYLFRKEGQNVTLSCEQNLNHDAMYWYRQDPGQGLRLIYYSQIVNDFQKGDIAEGYSVSREKKESFPLTVTSAQKNPTAFYLCAVGRLNTEAFFGQGTRLTVV.

The chain joins TRBV7-9 to TRBJ1-1; the D gene is possibly TRBD1 (5 bases). The CDR3 spans 14 residues. From germline, CDR1 is SEHNR and CDR2 FQNEAQ (reference sequence). V lost 1 base, J lost 6 bases, and 12 bases lay in between. The chain's CDR3 is CASSLVQVNSEAFF. The CDR3 nucleotides read TGTGCCAGCAGCTTAGTACAGGTCAACTCTGAAGCTTTCTTT.

This rearrangement joins TRBV7-8 to TRBJ2-3; TRBD2 matches 12 bases. Looked up from germline, CDR1 is SGHVS and CDR2 is FQNEAQ. The J segment lost 1 base and the V segment lost 5 bases, leaving 10 bases of the junction unmatched. The CDR3 consists of 18 residues. The CDR3 sequence is CASSIPGTSGLGTDTQYF. The CDR3 nucleotides are TGTGCCAGCAGCATACCGGGGACTAGCGGGTTGGGCACAGATACGCAGTATTTT.

CDR3: CASRTGTGLKNEQFF. The CDR3 DNA reads TGTGCCAGCAGAACCGGGACAGGGTTGAAAAATGAGCAGTTCTTC. The rearrangement uses TRBV6-6 and TRBJ2-1, with TRBD1 identical over 9 bases. CDR3 length: 15 residues. V dropped 6 bases and J dropped 7; count of bases not matched to a gene: 10. CDR1 MNHNY and CDR2 SVGAGI come from the germline V gene (reference sequence).

CDR3 sequence: CASSPNPSTGNYEQYF. DNA for the CDR3: TGCGCCAGCAGCCCGAACCCGTCGACAGGAAACTACGAGCAGTACTTC. The V and J genes are TRBV4-3 and TRBJ2-7; weak D call: TRBD1 (6 bases). V was pared by 4 bases and J by 3 bases, with 19 bases between. Germline CDR1 LGHNA, CDR2 YSLEER. The CDR3 is 16 residues long.

The J gene is TRBJ2-4, the V gene TRBV7-8, with TRBD1 identical over 12 bases. Looked up from germline, CDR1 is SGHVS and CDR2 is FQNEAQ. CDR3 length equals 16 residues. V shed 4 bases, J shed 2 bases, and the junction held 3 bases outside the gene matches. CDR3 DNA sequence: TGTGCCAGCAGCTGGGGACAGGGGGCGACCAAAAACATTCAGTACTTC. This gives the protein CASSWGQGATKNIQYF.

The gene calls are TRBV7-6 and TRBJ1-4; 12 positions agree with TRBD1. The V gene's germline CDR1 is SGHVS and CDR2 FNYEAQ. There are 17 residues in the CDR3. V lost 5 bases, J lost 8 bases, and 12 bases stayed unmatched. The CDR3 DNA sequence: TGTGCCAGCAGCCACAAGGGACAGGGGGCGATAGGGGAAAAACTGTTTTTT. Encoded protein: CASSHKGQGAIGEKLFF.

The chain employs TRBV11-2 and TRBJ2-3; TRBD1 matches at 8 bases. The CDR3 runs 14 residues. Germline V gene sequence: CDR1 SGHAT, CDR2 FQNNGV. Trimming at V came to 5 bases and at J to 6 bases, leaving 7 bases not matched to a gene. The CDR3 is CASSTQGAADTQYF. In nucleotides, the CDR3 is TGTGCCAGCAGCACCCAGGGGGCGGCTGATACGCAGTATTTT.

This clone was recorded once. The chain couples TRBV5-1 to TRBJ2-7; weak D call: TRBD1 (6 bases). The CDR3 contains 15 residues. The germline V and J ends were trimmed by 0 bases and 0 bases, with 10 bases remaining between them. Germline CDR1 is SGHRS and CDR2 is YFSETQ. The CDR3 loop reads CASSLAGQTSYEQYF. CDR3 DNA: TGCGCCAGCAGCTTGGCGGGACAAACCTCCTACGAGCAGTACTTC. Based on the CDR3 plus reference TRBV5-1 and TRBJ2-7, the full variable domain is KAGVTQTPRYLIKTRGQQVTLSCSPISGHRSVSWYQQTPGQGLQFLFEYFSETQRNKGNFPGRFSGRQFSNSRSEMNVSTLELGDSALYLCASSLAGQTSYEQYFGPGTRLTVT.